The text below deals with one TCR beta chain. The data originate from a study of blood T cell repertoires in COVID-19. V shed 3 bases, J shed 5 bases, and the junction held 5 bases outside the gene matches. This CDR3 is 15 amino acids long. Germline V lookup: CDR1 LNHDA, CDR2 SQIVND (reference sequence). Produced via immunoSEQ multiplex PCR; TCRdb's table is partial and in-frame only. The sample holds 63,000 or so clones, roughly 82% seen once. This receptor was identified in an elderly man with active COVID-19. The sample taken for sequencing was peripheral blood. V usage is TRBV19 and J usage is TRBJ2-2; 8 bases are shared with TRBD1. The chain's CDR3 is CASSIQGARTGELFF. The CDR3 bases are TGTGCCAGTAGTATCCAGGGGGCGCGAACCGGGGAGCTGTTTTTT. Together with reference TRBV19 and TRBJ2-2, the CDR3 gives the full variable domain: DGGITQSPKYLFRKEGQNVTLSCEQNLNHDAMYWYRQDPGQGLRLIYYSQIVNDFQKGDIAEGYSVSREKKESFPLTVTSAQKNPTAFYLCASSIQGARTGELFFGEGSRLTVL.